The rows below give T cell receptor beta chains drawn from one sample of a study of post-analysis software for immune sequencing data. TCRdb fed the PCR reads into MiXCR, producing one record per CDR3 protein. The sample has fewer than 850,000 distinct CDR3 sequences; roughly 29% are singletons. Material for sequencing was blood. The source of these receptors is a girl between 5 and 17 years old with multiple sclerosis. CDR3s include the opening cysteine and the closing phenylalanine or tryptophan. Fields, in order: clone size, V gene, J gene, D gene, CDR3 DNA, CDR3 protein. A D gene is named only where the DNA matches it firmly. Size values are once, few and many counts, or a class for expanded clones, and some rows have none.

>few|TRBV28|TRBJ2-7|.
TGTGCCAGCCGTGGTACCGACAGTCTTTACGAGCAGTACTTC
CASRGTDSLYEQYF
>few|TRBV9|TRBJ2-1|.
TGTGCCAGCAGCGTAGGGGCTAGCGCCCATTACAATGAGCAGTTCTTC
CASSVGASAHYNEQFF
>once|TRBV20-1|TRBJ2-5|TRBD2
TGCAGTGCCGAAACCAAAGGACTAGACTTTTCACGGGCCCAGTACTTC
CSAETKGLDFSRAQYF
>.|TRBV5-1|TRBJ2-1|TRBD2
TGCGCCAGCCACGCTAGCGGGAACGGCGAGCAGTTCTTC
CASHASGNGEQFF
>.|TRBV5-1|TRBJ2-1|TRBD2
TGCGCCAGCAGCACATCCGGGACTACTCATCGGGAGCTCTACAATGAGCAGTTCTTC
CASSTSGTTHRELYNEQFF
>.|TRBV6-5|TRBJ2-3|.
TGTGCCAGCAGTTATGGACCACCCGGAGGACACGCGAGCACAGATACGCAGTATTTT
CASSYGPPGGHASTDTQYF
>.|TRBV20-1|TRBJ2-5|.
TGCAGTGCTTGCCGGGATAGCCAAGGGACCCAGTACTTC
CSACRDSQGTQYF
>.|TRBV7-2|TRBJ1-1|.
TGTGCCAGCAGCCCTCGGGCACGAGGCACTGAAGCTTTCTTT
CASSPRARGTEAFF
>few|TRBV29-1|TRBJ1-4|TRBD1
TGCAGCGGGGGACAGGGTAATGAAAAACTGTTTTTT
CSGGQGNEKLFF
>few|TRBV5-1|TRBJ1-1|.
TGCGCCAGCAGCTTTCTGGGGCCGGGGAACACTGAAGCTTTCTTT
CASSFLGPGNTEAFF
>.|TRBV25-1|TRBJ1-1|.
TGTGCCAGCAGCGAAACGACCGCTAAGGAGAACACTGAAGCTTTCTTT
CASSETTAKENTEAFF
>.|TRBV12-3/TRBV12-4|TRBJ1-5|.
TGTGCCAGCAGTCCCCCCCCTCCGGGGCCCCAGCATTTT
CASSPPPPGPQHF
>.|TRBV20-1|TRBJ2-3|.
TGCAGTGCTAGAGATTTGTGGCAGGCCCATGATGCGCAGTATTTT
CSARDLWQAHDAQYF
>.|TRBV7-2|TRBJ2-5|.
TGTGCCAGCAGCTTAAGGTCCCCCAGGCAGTTTCGGGGAGAGACCCAGTACTTC
CASSLRSPRQFRGETQYF
>.|TRBV20-1|TRBJ1-1|TRBD1
TGCAGTGCTATAAGGGACAGCGTGATGGGGAACACTGAAGCTTTCTTT
CSAIRDSVMGNTEAFF
>once|TRBV20-1|TRBJ2-3|TRBD1
TGCAGTGCTAGAGGTATAGGGGGCGTCGCAGGTACGCAGTATTTT
CSARGIGGVAGTQYF